This T cell receptor (beta chain) was captured by sequencing in a study of blood T cell repertoires in COVID-19. Study information: The origin of the acute and convalescent COVID-19 samples was the United States, Italy and Spain. T cells, B-cell-depleted T cells, or PBMCs supplied cDNA or gDNA.

In the authors' workflow: For nucleated cells, counts were estimated from reference gene primer amplification. Profiled with immunoSEQ multiplex PCR; TCRdb holds only in-frame clones, not every one. That table is the source of V, J and clone size, and D and trimming were worked out from the DNA. The sample consists of 150,000 to 200,000 clones, around four fifths of them appearing once. V was pared by 7 bases and J by 3 bases, with 15 bases between. The CDR3 runs to 14 residues. From germline, CDR1 is MNHEY and CDR2 SMNVEV (reference sequence). Source material: peripheral blood. This clonotype was obtained from a woman aged 25 to 45 with acute or convalescent COVID-19. V and J are TRBV27 and TRBJ1-1, with D possibly being TRBD1 (5 bases). The DNA of the CDR3 is TGTGCCAGCACCACTCGTCAGGGCCACACTGAAGCTTTCTTT. Encoded protein: CASTTRQGHTEAFF.